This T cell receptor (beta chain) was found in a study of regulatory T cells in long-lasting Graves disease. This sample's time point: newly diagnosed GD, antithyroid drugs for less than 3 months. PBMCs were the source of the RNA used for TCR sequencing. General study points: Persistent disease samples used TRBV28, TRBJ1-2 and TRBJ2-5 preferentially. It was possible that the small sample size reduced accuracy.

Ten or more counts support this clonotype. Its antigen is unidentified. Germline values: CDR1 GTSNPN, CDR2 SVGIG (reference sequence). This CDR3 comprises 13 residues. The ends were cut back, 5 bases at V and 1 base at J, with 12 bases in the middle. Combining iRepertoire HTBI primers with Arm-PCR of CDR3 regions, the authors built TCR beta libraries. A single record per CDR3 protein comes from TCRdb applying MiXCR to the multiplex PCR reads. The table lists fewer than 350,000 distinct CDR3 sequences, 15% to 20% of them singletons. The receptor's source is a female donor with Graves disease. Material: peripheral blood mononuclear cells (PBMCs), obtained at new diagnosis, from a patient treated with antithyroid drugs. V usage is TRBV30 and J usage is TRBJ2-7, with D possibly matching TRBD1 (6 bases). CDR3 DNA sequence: TGTGCCTGGTTCCGCGGACAGTCCTACGAGCAGTACTTC. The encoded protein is CAWFRGQSYEQYF.